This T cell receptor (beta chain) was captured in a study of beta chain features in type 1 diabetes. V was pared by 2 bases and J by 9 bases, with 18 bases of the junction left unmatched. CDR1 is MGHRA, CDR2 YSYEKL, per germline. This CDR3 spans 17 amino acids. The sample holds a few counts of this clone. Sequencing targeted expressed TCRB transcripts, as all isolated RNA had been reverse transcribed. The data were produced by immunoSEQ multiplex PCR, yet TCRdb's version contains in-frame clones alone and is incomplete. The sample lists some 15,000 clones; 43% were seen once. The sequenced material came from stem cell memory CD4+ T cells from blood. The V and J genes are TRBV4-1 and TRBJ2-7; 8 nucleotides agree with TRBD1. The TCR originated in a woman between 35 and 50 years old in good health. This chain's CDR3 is CASSQPSPFGQGFGQYF. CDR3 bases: TGCGCCAGCAGCCAACCAAGCCCTTTTGGACAGGGCTTCGGGCAGTACTTC.